Presented here are 32 T cell receptor beta chains from one specimen sequenced in a study of cytomegalovirus exposure and HLA in healthy donors. Amplification used 60 Vbeta primers and 13 Jbeta primers. Data came from immunoSEQ multiplex PCR; TCRdb stores just in-frame clones and leaves some out. The sample gives some 160,000 clones, around three quarters of which show up once; 1.5% to 2% is in the top ten. Material: PBMCs. All receptors come from a woman in her 30s in good health and CMV-seronegative.

The chain employs TRBV6-1 and TRBJ1-4, with a tentative D call TRBD1 (5 bases). CDR3 length equals 18 residues. Trimming stripped 0 bases from V and 3 bases from J, with 17 bases between. Germline V lookup: CDR1 MNHNS, CDR2 SASEGT. As DNA, the CDR3 is TGTGCCAGCAGTGAAGCGGAAGTGGAGGGGACCCCTAATGAAAAACTGTTTTTT. Translation: CASSEAEVEGTPNEKLFF.

This chain uses TRBV7-2 with TRBJ2-3, with TRBD1 matching over 7 bases. The CDR3 spans 14 residues. Looked up from germline, CDR1 is SGHTA and CDR2 is FQGNSA. V gave up 3 bases and J gave up 5 bases; unmatched junction bases: 5. The CDR3 loop reads CASSFQGGKDTQYF. In nucleotides, the CDR3 is TGTGCCAGCAGCTTTCAAGGGGGCAAAGATACGCAGTATTTT.

The chain uses TRBV30 and TRBJ2-3; D is perhaps TRBD2 (5 bases). V lost 4 bases, J lost 1 base, and 9 bases lay in between. The CDR3 covers 13 residues. The V gene's germline CDR1 is GTSNPN and CDR2 SVGIG (reference sequence). CDR3 in DNA: TGTGCCTGGACCCGGGGTGGCACAGATACGCAGTATTTT. Translating it yields CAWTRGGTDTQYF.

The chain is built from TRBV7-2 and TRBJ1-2; possibly TRBD1 for D (6 bases). V was shortened by 5 bases and J by 8 bases, with 18 bases between the two germline ends. Germline-derived CDR1 and CDR2 are SGHTA and FQGNSA. The CDR3 is 14 residues long. For the CDR3, the DNA is TGTGCCAGCAGCCCTCCTTCAGGGGTGGGGGGCTACACCTTC. Translating it yields CASSPPSGVGGYTF.

This rearrangement joins TRBV6-1 to TRBJ1-2, with TRBD1 matching over 10 bases. The V and J ends lost 6 bases and 7 bases, in that order; junction bases with no gene match: 8. Germline loops: CDR1 MNHNS, CDR2 SASEGT. The CDR3 contains 14 residues. CDR3 protein: CASRGGQGIGGYTF. The CDR3, as DNA: TGTGCCAGCAGGGGGGGACAGGGGATTGGTGGCTACACCTTC.

The J gene is TRBJ1-3, the V gene TRBV5-1, with a tentative D call TRBD1 (5 bases). The CDR3 sequence is 16 residues long. Germline CDR1 reads SGHRS; CDR2 reads YFSETQ. The V and J ends lost 1 base and 0 bases respectively, with 11 bases between them. The CDR3 sequence: CASSLQGLGSGNTIYF. The CDR3 DNA sequence: TGCGCCAGCAGCTTGCAGGGCTTAGGCTCTGGAAACACCATATATTTT.

The chain employs TRBV4-2 and TRBJ1-2; TRBD1 matches at 8 bases. The germline V gene has CDR1 LGHNA and CDR2 YNFKEQ. This CDR3 spans 16 amino acids. V was pared by 0 bases and J by 4 bases, with 7 bases of the junction left unmatched. CDR3 amino acids: CASSQDRNRGTYGYTF. The DNA for the CDR3 is TGTGCCAGCAGCCAAGATCGTAACAGGGGGACCTATGGCTACACCTTC.

This clone was observed a few times. The chain recombines TRBV4-3 with TRBJ2-2, with 12 bases fitting TRBD2. The V and J ends lost 3 bases and 5 bases, in that order; junction bases with no gene match: 4. This CDR3 contains 16 residues. Germline-derived CDR1 and CDR2 are LGHNA and YSLEER. Here the CDR3 reads CASSHLAGGVTGELFF. The CDR3 coding sequence is TGCGCCAGCAGCCATCTAGCGGGAGGGGTGACCGGGGAGCTGTTTTTT.

The chain carries TRBV27 and TRBJ2-7; D not certain. V lost 0 bases and J 0 bases, leaving 6 bases between the germline ends. The CDR3 is 14 residues long. Germline-derived CDR1 and CDR2 are MNHEY and SMNVEV (reference sequence). The CDR3 loop reads CASSLSRNSYEQYF. DNA of the CDR3: TGTGCCAGCAGTTTATCGAGGAACTCCTACGAGCAGTACTTC.

This clone was observed a single time. The chain is built from TRBV28 and TRBJ1-2; no clear D gene. The V and J ends lost 4 bases and 3 bases respectively, with 15 bases between them. CDR1 and CDR2 from the germline V gene are MDHEN and SYDVKM. This CDR3 region has 15 residues. This CDR3 is CASSSLSGNDYGYTF. CDR3 coding DNA: TGTGCCAGCAGTTCCCTCTCGGGGAACGACTATGGCTACACCTTC.

This chain joins TRBV28 and TRBJ2-7, with 9 bases lining up with TRBD1. The J segment lost 2 bases and the V segment lost 5 bases, leaving 7 bases of the junction unmatched. The length of the CDR3 is 15 residues. Germline CDR1 and CDR2: MDHEN and SYDVKM. DNA of the CDR3: TGTGCCAGCAGTGCCTCCGGGACAGGGACCTACGAGCAGTACTTC. This gives the protein CASSASGTGTYEQYF.

This rearrangement joins TRBV19 to TRBJ1-5; D is ambiguous. CDR3 size: 15 residues. From germline, CDR1 is LNHDA and CDR2 SQIVND (reference sequence). The ends were cut back, 1 base at V and 0 bases at J, with 7 bases in the middle. The CDR3 protein is CASSIVANSNQPQHF. The CDR3 DNA reads as TGTGCCAGTAGTATAGTCGCGAATAGCAATCAGCCCCAGCATTTT.

In this sample, this clone turned up many times. The chain couples TRBV27 to TRBJ2-1, with D possibly being TRBD1 (5 bases). Germline assignment: CDR1 MNHEY and CDR2 SMNVEV (reference sequence). CDR3 length equals 14 residues. The V end was cut by 2 bases, the J end by 4 bases, with 9 bases between. The CDR3 nucleotides read TGTGCCAGCAGTTTAAAGGACATTTACAATGAGCAGTTCTTC. Its translation: CASSLKDIYNEQFF.

This clone was detected a few times. The gene calls are TRBV5-4 and TRBJ2-5; 7 positions agree with TRBD2. J gave up 1 base and V 4 bases, and 19 bases lay outside the gene matches. This CDR3 contains 19 residues. Germline V gives CDR1 SGHNT, CDR2 YYREEE (reference sequence). CDR3 amino acids: CASSPYVGGGTGAQETQYF. The CDR3 DNA is TGTGCCAGCAGCCCCTACGTTGGGGGGGGTACGGGTGCCCAAGAGACCCAGTACTTC.

This chain connects TRBV9 to TRBJ2-1, with a weak D call TRBD2 (6 bases). V gave up 0 bases and J gave up 2 bases, with 12 bases separating them. This CDR3 comprises 16 residues. Germline V gives CDR1 SGDLS, CDR2 YYNGEE. The CDR3 loop is CASSVVEGGPYNEQFF. Here the CDR3 DNA reads TGTGCCAGCAGCGTAGTAGAGGGAGGTCCCTACAATGAGCAGTTCTTC.

J is TRBJ2-5 and V is TRBV5-1; 11 bases are a match to TRBD2. The junction had 3 bases not matched to a gene; V was cut back by 4 bases and J by 4 bases. The CDR3 is 14 residues long. Germline V CDR1 and CDR2: SGHRS, YFSETQ. In DNA, the CDR3 is TGCGCCAGCAGCCCGACTAGCGGGACAGAGACCCAGTACTTC. Protein: CASSPTSGTETQYF.

The chain uses TRBV28 and TRBJ2-4, with 10 bases that match TRBD2. This CDR3 has 19 residues. The V gene end was trimmed by 7 bases and the J gene end by 0 bases; junction bases not matched to a gene: 15. CDR1 MDHEN and CDR2 SYDVKM come from the germline V gene. CDR3 protein: CASKNSGRNLLLAKNIQYF. In nucleotides, the CDR3 is TGTGCCAGCAAGAATAGCGGGAGGAACCTGCTTTTAGCCAAAAACATTCAGTACTTC.

V usage is TRBV7-8 and J usage is TRBJ1-3; no clear D. Trimming stripped 5 bases from V and 2 bases from J, with 13 bases between. Germline values: CDR1 SGHVS, CDR2 FQNEAQ. This CDR3 spans 15 amino acids. CDR3 sequence: CASSAYEGPGNTIYF. As DNA, the CDR3 is TGTGCCAGCAGCGCCTATGAGGGCCCTGGAAACACCATATATTTT.

The V gene is TRBV5-1, the J gene TRBJ2-5; 10 bases agree with TRBD2. Germline CDR1 is SGHRS and CDR2 is YFSETQ. This CDR3 spans 18 amino acids. J lost 5 bases, V lost 4 bases, and 17 bases had no gene match. The CDR3 region is CASSRYGLAGDFRETQYF. In nucleotides, the CDR3 is TGCGCCAGCAGCCGCTACGGTCTAGCGGGAGATTTTAGGGAGACCCAGTACTTC.

The chain carries TRBV19 and TRBJ1-5; possibly TRBD1 for D (5 bases). The CDR3 has 13 residues. CDR1 and CDR2 (germline): LNHDA, SQIVND (reference sequence). The V end lost 1 base, the J end lost 7 bases, and 8 bases lay between the germline ends. The CDR3 sequence: CASSIGQQQPQHF. CDR3 nucleotides: TGTGCCAGTAGTATAGGACAGCAACAGCCCCAGCATTTT.

The J gene is TRBJ1-2, the V gene TRBV7-9, with 7 nucleotides matching TRBD1. V lost 2 bases to trimming and J lost 3 bases; unmatched junction nucleotides: 3. Germline CDR1 reads SEHNR; CDR2 reads FQNEAQ (reference sequence). The CDR3 loop spans 14 amino acids. CDR3 bases: TGTGCCAGCAGCTTACCAACAGGGGACTATGGCTACACCTTC. Protein sequence: CASSLPTGDYGYTF.

The rearrangement links TRBV5-4 to TRBJ1-4; D gene unclear. The CDR3 consists of 14 residues. Germline CDR1 SGHNT, CDR2 YYREEE (reference sequence). V gave up 0 bases and J gave up 6 bases, with 9 bases separating them. The CDR3, as DNA: TGTGCCAGCAGCTTGGCAGGCGGGTATGAAAAACTGTTTTTT. Its translation: CASSLAGGYEKLFF. The full variable domain, its missing parts supplied by reference TRBV5-4 and TRBJ1-4, is ETGVTQSPTHLIKTRGQQVTLRCSSQSGHNTVSWYQQALGQGPQFIFQYYREEENGRGNFPPRFSGLQFPNYSSELNVNALELDDSALYLCASSLAGGYEKLFFGSGTQLSVL.

V is TRBV5-1 and J is TRBJ2-7; 10 bases line up with TRBD2. With V trimmed by 0 bases and J by 5 bases, 8 bases remained unmatched. CDR3 length: 16 amino acids. From germline, CDR1 is SGHRS and CDR2 YFSETQ. The CDR3 region has the DNA TGCGCCAGCAGCTTGGGGGCGAGCGGGGGGGCCCACGAGCAGTACTTC. Protein: CASSLGASGGAHEQYF.

This rearrangement joins TRBV6-1 to TRBJ1-2, with D possibly matching TRBD1 (6 bases). The germline gives CDR1 MNHNS, CDR2 SASEGT. V lost 2 bases and J 8 bases, leaving 12 bases between the germline ends. The CDR3 runs to 13 residues. CDR3 amino acids: CASSETGMGGYTF. DNA of the CDR3: TGTGCCAGCAGTGAAACAGGGATGGGAGGCTACACCTTC.

This clone was seen a few times. The chain recombines TRBV7-3 with TRBJ2-5, with 10 positions matching TRBD1. The end of the DNA fits TRBJ2-7 better, so the J call may be wrong. There are 15 residues in the CDR3. From germline, CDR1 is SGHTA and CDR2 FQGTGA. CDR3 DNA: TGTGCCAGCAGCTTAGGGACAGGGGCTTTCTACGAGCAGTACTTC. Protein sequence: CASSLGTGAFYEQYF.

This clone was picked up a small number of times. The V call is TRBV19, the J call TRBJ2-7; the D gene is possibly TRBD2 (5 bases). Germline V lookup: CDR1 LNHDA, CDR2 SQIVND (reference sequence). V lost 7 bases, J lost 6 bases, and 28 bases lay in between. The CDR3 covers 17 residues. This chain's CDR3 is CASTPSVGPRGLGEQYF. The CDR3 nucleotides are TGTGCCAGTACTCCATCGGTCGGACCCAGAGGGTTGGGCGAGCAGTACTTC.

The rearrangement joins TRBV27 to TRBJ2-7; D might be TRBD1 (6 bases). V lost 1 base, J lost 7 bases, and 23 bases lay in between. The CDR3 has 17 amino acids. CDR1 MNHEY and CDR2 SMNVEV come from the germline V gene (reference sequence). This CDR3 reads CASSLLNPGASPGEQYF. CDR3 sequence (DNA): TGTGCCAGCAGTTTATTAAATCCAGGGGCCAGCCCCGGGGAGCAGTACTTC.

The chain links TRBV4-2 to TRBJ2-2; D remains ambiguous. The germline V gene encodes CDR1 LGHNA and CDR2 YNFKEQ. V lost 1 base, J lost 0 bases, and 6 bases lay in between. The CDR3 covers 15 residues. Written as DNA, the CDR3 is TGTGCCAGCAGCCAAGTTAACTCGAACACCGGGGAGCTGTTTTTT. It is translated as CASSQVNSNTGELFF.

J is TRBJ2-1 and V is TRBV4-2, with 11 bases aligning to TRBD2. J gave up 6 bases and V 3 bases, and 4 bases lay outside the gene matches. CDR1 and CDR2 from the germline V gene are LGHNA and YNFKEQ. The CDR3 is 15 amino acids. The DNA for the CDR3 is TGTGCCAGCAGCCAGCTAGCGGGGGGCCGCAATGAGCAGTTCTTC. Its protein is CASSQLAGGRNEQFF.

Only a few counts were recorded for this clone. The rearrangement joins TRBV2 to TRBJ2-7; D is uncertain. CDR3 length equals 13 residues. Trimming took 8 bases from V and 6 from J, leaving 17 bases between them. The germline gives CDR1 SNHLY, CDR2 FYNNEI. CDR3: CASSGRFLTEQYF. For the CDR3, the DNA is TGTGCCAGCTCGGGTCGGTTCCTCACCGAGCAGTACTTC. Full variable domain (outside the CDR3, taken from reference TRBV2 and TRBJ2-7): EPEVTQTPSHQVTQMGQEVILRCVPISNHLYFYWYRQILGQKVEFLVSFYNNEISEKSEIFDDQFSVERPDGSNFTLKIRSTKLEDSAMYFCASSGRFLTEQYFGPGTRLTVT.

The chain joins TRBV28 to TRBJ1-1; a weak D match, TRBD1 (5 bases). Per the germline V gene, CDR1 is MDHEN and CDR2 is SYDVKM. The CDR3 extends over 16 amino acids. V was pared by 8 bases and J by 1 base, with 20 bases between. CDR3 bases: TGTGCCAGCGTACGTCTATGGGGCCAGGGGAACACTGAAGCTTTCTTT. As protein: CASVRLWGQGNTEAFF.

This chain joins TRBV28 and TRBJ2-2; D is ambiguous. Trimming took off 7 bases at V and 3 bases at J, with 15 bases between the two ends. Germline values: CDR1 MDHEN, CDR2 SYDVKM. The CDR3 spans 15 residues. The CDR3 loop is CASKLPESHTGELFF. Here the CDR3 DNA reads TGTGCCAGCAAACTCCCTGAATCGCACACCGGGGAGCTGTTTTTT.